A selection of T cell receptor beta chains follows, all from one sample in a study of control samples from healthy donors and cancer patients. The data were produced by immunoSEQ multiplex PCR, yet TCRdb's version contains in-frame clones alone and is incomplete. The sample records 130,000 or so clones, 94% being singletons. Sequencing was performed on blood. Every receptor here comes from a man aged 35 to 55 in good health. Both conserved end residues are part of each CDR3. D genes are given only for firm matches. Clone size, where shown, is once, few, many, or a class for clones that have expanded.

V gene	D gene	clone size	J gene	CDR3 DNA	CDR3 protein
TRBV3-1/TRBV3-2	-	-	TRBJ2-5	TGTGCCAGCAGCCACCAAGGGAGAGAGACCCAGTACTTC	CASSHQGRETQYF
TRBV10-3	TRBD2	-	TRBJ2-7	TGTGCCATCAGCATAACTAGCGGGAGCCCCTACGAGCAGTACTTC	CAISITSGSPYEQYF
TRBV7-4	-	-	TRBJ1-2	TGTGCCACCCTGCCTCTTCACCCGAACTATGGCTACACCTTC	CATLPLHPNYGYTF
TRBV11-2	-	few	TRBJ1-1	TGTGCCAGCAGCTTAGATTATAACACTGAAGCTTTCTTT	CASSLDYNTEAFF
TRBV5-6	-	-	TRBJ2-1	TGTGCCAGCAGCTTGGGGGACTTAGCCGGGGTCAATGAGCAGTTCTTC	CASSLGDLAGVNEQFF
TRBV2	-	once	TRBJ2-7	TGTGCCAGCAGCGACACCTGGATGAGCTCCTACGAGCAGTACTTC	CASSDTWMSSYEQYF
TRBV6-1	-	-	TRBJ1-2	TGTGCCAGCAGTGAAGGGGCAGCCGTAGTAGGCTACACCTTC	CASSEGAAVVGYTF
TRBV24-1	-	once	TRBJ2-2	TGTGCCACCAGTGACTCGTACACCGGGGAGCTGTTTTTT	CATSDSYTGELFF
TRBV11-2	-	medium-sized	TRBJ1-4	TGTGCCAGCAGCTCTGGCCAGCCTGGCGCCGTTGCGGATTGGGAAAAACTGTTTTTT	CASSSGQPGAVADWEKLFF
TRBV11-2	-	-	TRBJ1-4	TGTGCCAGCAGGGGACTCAGGGAAGGGGAGGAAAAACTGTTTTTT	CASRGLREGEEKLFF
TRBV13	-	-	TRBJ1-6	TGTGCCAGCAGCTTACAACCGCGGGGTCCCGATTCACCCCTCCACTTT	CASSLQPRGPDSPLHF
TRBV27	-	-	TRBJ1-5	TGTGCCAGCAGACCAGGTAATAGCAATCAGCCCCAGCATTTT	CASRPGNSNQPQHF
TRBV4-2	TRBD1	-	TRBJ1-4	TGTGCCAGCAGCAAGACAGGGGGGATAGGATCGGCTAATGAAAAACTGTTTTTT	CASSKTGGIGSANEKLFF
TRBV3-1/TRBV3-2	TRBD2	-	TRBJ2-3	TGTGCCAGCAGCCCTACGGGAGGAGGGAGCCTCACAGATACGCAGTATTTT	CASSPTGGGSLTDTQYF
TRBV10-2	-	-	TRBJ1-2	TGCGCCAGCAGTGAGCAACTAGTCTATGGCTACACCTTC	CASSEQLVYGYTF
TRBV27	TRBD1	-	TRBJ1-2	TGTGCCAGCAGCTTCCGGGACAGGCCCAATGGCTACACCTTC	CASSFRDRPNGYTF
TRBV5-1	-	-	TRBJ1-3	TGCGCCAGCAGCTTGGAGGGGGGAGCTACTGGAAACACCATATATTTT	CASSLEGGATGNTIYF
TRBV5-8	-	-	TRBJ1-2	TGTGCCAGCAGCTTGTTTCAGGCCGGCTATGGCTACACCTTC	CASSLFQAGYGYTF
TRBV19	TRBD1	-	TRBJ1-5	TGTGCCAGTACTGCAGGGGGCGGGAATCAGCCCCAGCATTTT	CASTAGGGNQPQHF
TRBV7-9	-	-	TRBJ1-1	TGTGCCAGCGGCAGGGCATTGAACACTGAAGCTTTCTTT	CASGRALNTEAFF
TRBV27	-	-	TRBJ2-5	TGTGCCAGCAGTCTGACAGGCAGGGAGACCCAGTACTTC	CASSLTGRETQYF
TRBV6-5	TRBD1	-	TRBJ1-1	TGTGCCAGCAGTTACTCGTTGGGACAGGTCTTAACTGAAGCTTTCTTT	CASSYSLGQVLTEAFF
TRBV6-5	-	-	TRBJ1-3	TGTGCCAGCAGCTTGACAGGATCTGGAAACACCATATATTTT	CASSLTGSGNTIYF
TRBV15	-	many	TRBJ2-1	TGTGCCACCAGCAGAGATTTACGATATGAGCAGTTCTTC	CATSRDLRYEQFF
TRBV24-1	TRBD1	-	TRBJ2-7	TGTGCCACCAGTGATACCGGGACAGGGGTCCCCTACGAGCAGTACTTC	CATSDTGTGVPYEQYF
TRBV11-2	TRBD1	-	TRBJ2-5	TGTGCCAGCAGCTTAGTGACAGGGCAACAAGAGACCCAGTACTTC	CASSLVTGQQETQYF
TRBV2	TRBD1	-	TRBJ1-2	TGTGCCAGCAGCGATGCGACAGGGGGCTATGGCTACACCTTC	CASSDATGGYGYTF
TRBV20-1	-	-	TRBJ2-3	TGCAGTGCTAGAGTGGATACGCAGTATTTT	CSARVDTQYF
TRBV6-5	-	-	TRBJ2-5	TGTGCCAGCAGTTACTCCGCAGGGCAAGAGACCCAGTACTTC	CASSYSAGQETQYF
TRBV7-8	TRBD2	-	TRBJ2-1	TGTGCCAGCAGCTTAGCGGTGCGGGGGGGCCTTTTCAATGAGCAGTTCTTC	CASSLAVRGGLFNEQFF
TRBV11-2	TRBD1	-	TRBJ1-2	TGTGCCAGCAGCTTAGGAGGTGGGAGACAGGGGTTTGGCTACACCTTC	CASSLGGGRQGFGYTF
TRBV29-1	-	-	TRBJ1-1	TGCAGCGTTGAAGACAGGGCGAACACTGAAGCTTTCTTT	CSVEDRANTEAFF
TRBV5-1	-	-	TRBJ1-4	TGCGCCAGCAGCTTGGACGATGAAAAACTGTTTTTT	CASSLDDEKLFF
TRBV6-2/TRBV6-3	-	-	TRBJ2-3	TGTGCCAGCAGTTACTCGCAGGGCGCAGATACGCAGTATTTT	CASSYSQGADTQYF
TRBV5-1	TRBD1	-	TRBJ1-1	TGCGCCAGCAGCCGTCCCCCAACTCGACAGGGGGCGAACACTGAAGCTTTCTTT	CASSRPPTRQGANTEAFF
TRBV11-2	TRBD2	-	TRBJ2-2	TGTGCCAGCAGCTTCCTGACTAGCGGGCCCCCCCGCTCGGAGCTGTTTTTT	CASSFLTSGPPRSELFF
TRBV19	-	-	TRBJ2-7	TGTGCCAGTAGTATTGCCCCTTTCAGCTCCTACGAGCAGTACTTC	CASSIAPFSSYEQYF
TRBV4-2	TRBD1	-	TRBJ1-2	TGTGCCAGCAGCCACCCGACAGGGGGCGGCTACACCTTC	CASSHPTGGGYTF
TRBV6-6	-	-	TRBJ2-7	TGTGCCAGCAGTTACCCTCTTGGCGGGATCTCCTACGAGCAGTACTTC	CASSYPLGGISYEQYF
TRBV5-8	-	-	TRBJ2-7	TGTGCCAGCAGCCCCCGGGCTCCCGAGGGCTACGAGCAGTACTTC	CASSPRAPEGYEQYF
TRBV5-6	-	-	TRBJ1-2	TGTGCCAGCAGCTTAAGTCAGAAGGCTAACTATGGCTACACCTTC	CASSLSQKANYGYTF